What follows are 28 T cell receptor beta chains derived from one specimen sequenced in a study of cytomegalovirus exposure and HLA in healthy donors. Profiling relied on immunoSEQ multiplex PCR, and the TCRdb table lists in-frame clones only, not all of them. The profile shows some 98,000 clones, 87% of them singletons. Sequenced material: PBMCs. The receptor source for this set is a man aged 18 to 35 in good health and CMV-seropositive.

This chain connects TRBV6-5 to TRBJ2-7; TRBD1 aligns across 9 bases. This CDR3 comprises 16 residues. Germline loops: CDR1 MNHEY, CDR2 SVGAGI. V shed 2 bases, J shed 3 bases, and the junction held 8 bases outside the gene matches. The CDR3 nucleotides are TGTGCCAGCAGTTACCCCTTGGGGACAGGGATCTACGAGCAGTACTTC. This sequence encodes CASSYPLGTGIYEQYF.

In DNA form, the CDR3 reads TGTGCCAGCAGCCCCCCGAACGAGTACGAGCAGTACTTC. Translation gives CASSPPNEYEQYF. V gene TRBV7-2 combines with J gene TRBJ2-7; D is ambiguous. The CDR3 is made up of 13 amino acids. The V end lost 5 bases, the J end lost 4 bases, and 12 bases lay between the germline ends. Germline-derived CDR1 and CDR2 are SGHTA and FQGNSA.

This clone was seen once. CDR3 sequence reads: CASSQQGAGQPQHF. The CDR3 nucleotides are TGTGCCAGCAGCCAACAGGGCGCGGGTCAGCCCCAGCATTTT. The rearrangement links TRBV6-1 to TRBJ1-5; weak D call: TRBD1 (6 bases). The CDR3 sequence is 14 residues long. Trimming pared 6 bases from V and 6 bases from J, leaving 15 bases between. Germline CDR1 MNHNS, CDR2 SASEGT.

The count of this clone is one. The rearrangement links TRBV7-9 to TRBJ2-3; 11 bases map to TRBD2. This CDR3 comprises 16 residues. J lost 6 bases, V lost 2 bases, and 7 bases had no gene match. CDR1 is SEHNR and CDR2 is FQNEAQ in the germline V gene (reference sequence). The CDR3 reads CASSLRTSGSIDTQYF. The CDR3 DNA is TGTGCCAGCAGCTTACGAACTAGCGGGAGCATCGATACGCAGTATTTT.

This rearrangement joins TRBV29-1 to TRBJ1-2; 8 bases fit TRBD1. Trimming at V came to 0 bases and at J to 6 bases, leaving 12 bases not matched to a gene. Per the germline V gene, CDR1 is SQVTM and CDR2 is ANQGSEA. The CDR3 runs to 16 residues. The CDR3: CSVEEPTGQGLDGYTF. The CDR3 bases are TGCAGCGTTGAAGAACCTACCGGACAGGGTCTGGATGGCTACACCTTC.

CDR3 amino acids: CASSPGRGNYGYTF. CDR3 bases: TGTGCCAGCAGCCCCGGGCGAGGGAACTATGGCTACACCTTC. V is TRBV4-2 and J is TRBJ1-2, with unresolved D. Germline CDR1 LGHNA, CDR2 YNFKEQ. This CDR3 has 14 residues. V lost 4 bases and J 2 bases, leaving 11 bases between the germline ends.

The V gene is TRBV6-1, the J gene TRBJ2-7; maybe TRBD1 (5 bases). CDR3 length equals 16 residues. Looked up from germline, CDR1 is MNHNS and CDR2 is SASEGT. Trimming removed 1 base at V and 2 bases at J, with 15 bases between. CDR3 coding DNA: TGTGCCAGCAGTGAAGGCCCTGGGGCGTATACCTACGAGCAGTACTTC. Translating gives CASSEGPGAYTYEQYF.

The chain recombines TRBV5-4 with TRBJ2-7, with D unclear. V was cut by 4 bases and J by 0 bases, with 5 bases left in between. The CDR3 extends over 12 amino acids. In germline, CDR1 is SGHNT, CDR2 YYREEE (reference sequence). The CDR3 reads CASSLNSYEQYF. The CDR3 coding sequence is TGTGCCAGCAGCCTAAACTCCTACGAGCAGTACTTC.

This clone was recorded once. The J gene is TRBJ2-3, the V gene TRBV29-1; 7 bases agree with TRBD2. After removal of 3 bases from V and 0 bases from J, the junction contained 3 bases not matched to a gene. The CDR3 is made up of 14 amino acids. Germline V gene data show CDR1 as SQVTM and CDR2 as ANQGSEA. CDR3 nucleotide sequence: TGCAGCGTTGAGAGGCGGGGGAGCACAGATACGCAGTATTTT. It is translated as CSVERRGSTDTQYF.

The V call is TRBV5-4, the J call TRBJ1-1; D call uncertain. V lost 3 bases to trimming and J lost 4 bases, with 10 bases between them. The CDR3 sequence is 13 residues long. CDR1 is SGHNT, CDR2 YYREEE, per germline (reference sequence). The CDR3 here is CASSSLRVTEAFF. In nucleotides, the CDR3 is TGTGCCAGCAGCTCCCTGCGGGTCACTGAAGCTTTCTTT.

J is TRBJ2-2 and V is TRBV18; weak D call: TRBD1 (6 bases). CDR3 length equals 15 residues. V was clipped by 0 bases and J by 6 bases, with 11 bases between them. In germline, CDR1 is KGHSH, CDR2 LQKENI. This chain's CDR3 is CASSPPSRGPGELFF. In DNA form, the CDR3 reads TGTGCCAGCTCACCACCGAGCAGGGGTCCCGGGGAGCTGTTTTTT.

The chain couples TRBV10-3 to TRBJ2-3, with 8 positions matching TRBD1. V lost 3 bases to trimming and J lost 4 bases; unmatched junction nucleotides: 6. The CDR3 sequence is 15 residues long. Germline-derived CDR1 and CDR2 are ENHRY and SYGVKD. In DNA form, the CDR3 reads TGTGCCATCAGTGAATCCGACAGGGGTGCAGATACGCAGTATTTT. Its translation: CAISESDRGADTQYF.

The chain employs TRBV25-1 and TRBJ2-2; D gene unclear. The V end was cut by 3 bases, the J end by 3 bases, with 8 bases between. Germline CDR1 reads MGHDK; CDR2 reads SYGVNS. The CDR3 has 14 residues. As DNA, the CDR3 is TGTGCCAGCAGTGATTCCTCGGACACCGGGGAGCTGTTTTTT. Amino acids: CASSDSSDTGELFF.

The chain is built from TRBV5-4 and TRBJ2-6, with no clear D. Germline CDR1 and CDR2: SGHNT and YYREEE (reference sequence). The CDR3 has 16 amino acids. The V end was cut by 0 bases, the J end by 0 bases, with 7 bases between. CDR3 in amino acids: CASSLGQGSGANVLTF. Written as DNA, the CDR3 is TGTGCCAGCAGCTTGGGACAAGGCTCTGGGGCCAACGTCCTGACTTTC.

This sequence joins TRBV6-5 and TRBJ1-4; D not certain. Germline assignment: CDR1 MNHEY and CDR2 SVGAGI. Trimming removed 5 bases from V and 7 bases from J, with 11 bases in between. CDR3 length equals 13 residues. The CDR3 reads CASSATYGEKLFF. CDR3 DNA sequence: TGTGCCAGCAGTGCCACTTATGGTGAAAAACTGTTTTTT.

This clone occurred once. DNA of the CDR3: TGTGCCAGCAGACGCGGGACTAGCGGGATCAGGTACGAGCAGTACTTC. Translating it yields CASRRGTSGIRYEQYF. This chain joins TRBV28 and TRBJ2-7; 13 bases map to TRBD2. The CDR3 consists of 16 residues. Germline V gene sequence: CDR1 MDHEN, CDR2 SYDVKM. Unmatched junction bases numbered 9, after V lost 6 bases and J lost 4 bases.

V usage is TRBV19 and J usage is TRBJ2-5, with D tentatively TRBD1 (5 bases). CDR3 length equals 11 residues. V dropped 9 bases and J dropped 2 bases, with 7 bases sitting between them. Looked up from germline, CDR1 is LNHDA and CDR2 is SQIVND (reference sequence). The DNA for the CDR3 is TGTGCCAGCCAGGGACAAGAGACCCAGTACTTC. This gives the protein CASQGQETQYF.

This chain uses TRBV4-3 with TRBJ2-1; D is unclear. V was pared by 0 bases and J by 0 bases, with 12 bases between. Germline V gene sequence: CDR1 LGHNA, CDR2 YSLEER. CDR3 size: 17 residues. This chain's CDR3 is CASSQEVKPSSYNEQFF. Written as DNA, the CDR3 is TGCGCCAGCAGCCAAGAAGTCAAACCGAGCTCCTACAATGAGCAGTTCTTC.

The rearrangement uses TRBV4-2 and TRBJ2-3, with D possibly being TRBD1 (6 bases). V lost 3 bases and J 1 base, leaving 11 bases between the germline ends. The germline CDR1 and CDR2 sequences are LGHNA and YNFKEQ. The CDR3 extends over 15 amino acids. The CDR3 bases are TGTGCCAGCAGCCAGAGCGGACAGCGCACAGATACGCAGTATTTT. It yields the protein CASSQSGQRTDTQYF.

J is TRBJ2-1 and V is TRBV2; D might be TRBD2 (6 bases). In germline, CDR1 is SNHLY, CDR2 FYNNEI. The CDR3 covers 16 residues. With 2 bases removed from V and 9 bases from J, the gap between germline ends came to 20 bases. CDR3: CASSEFREPSSGEQFF. The CDR3 DNA reads as TGTGCCAGCAGTGAATTTCGGGAGCCATCATCCGGTGAGCAGTTCTTC.

This clone turned up a few times. The chain combines TRBV7-2 with TRBJ2-2, with 9 bases that match TRBD1. CDR1 is SGHTA, CDR2 FQGNSA, per germline. With V trimmed by 4 bases and J by 4 bases, 4 bases remained unmatched. This CDR3 comprises 15 residues. CDR3 DNA: TGTGCCAGCAGCTCGTCGACAGGGGGCACCGGGGAGCTGTTTTTT. Its translation: CASSSSTGGTGELFF.

The sample holds a few counts of this clone. The V call is TRBV7-8, the J call TRBJ2-7, with D possibly TRBD2 on 5 matching bases. Germline V CDR1 and CDR2: SGHVS, FQNEAQ. The CDR3 is 11 amino acids. V lost 0 bases to trimming and J lost 13 bases, with 10 bases between them. The CDR3 bases are TGTGCCAGCAGCTTAGCTAGCGAGCTATACTTC. Protein product: CASSLASELYF. Filled out from reference TRBV7-8 and TRBJ2-7, the complete variable domain reads GAGVSQSPRYKVAKRGQDVALRCDPISGHVSLFWYQQALGQGPEFLTYFQNEAQLDKSGLPSDRFFAERPEGSVSTLKIQRTQQEDSAVYLCASSLASELYFGPGTRLTVT.

This clone was seen just once. This chain links TRBV11-2 with TRBJ2-3; no reliable D call. V was shortened by 2 bases and J by 2 bases, with 8 bases between the two germline ends. In germline, CDR1 is SGHAT, CDR2 FQNNGV. This CDR3 comprises 14 residues. CDR3 nucleotides: TGTGCCAGCAGCTTATCAGGCCTCACAGATACGCAGTATTTT. Its protein product is CASSLSGLTDTQYF.

The gene calls are TRBV5-4 and TRBJ2-1, with D unresolved. In germline, CDR1 is SGHNT, CDR2 YYREEE (reference sequence). CDR3 length: 15 residues. V dropped 1 base and J dropped 0 bases, with 8 bases sitting between them. As DNA, the CDR3 is TGTGCCAGCAGCTTGAACCCGAGCTCCTACAATGAGCAGTTCTTC. It yields the protein CASSLNPSSYNEQFF.

The rearrangement uses TRBV7-3 and TRBJ2-1; 10 bases fit TRBD2. The germline CDR1 and CDR2 sequences are SGHTA and FQGTGA. The CDR3 is 17 amino acids. The V gene end was trimmed by 0 bases and the J gene end by 8 bases; junction bases not matched to a gene: 10. CDR3 in DNA: TGTGCCAGCAGCTTAACGCCTAGCGGGAGAGTGCACGATGAGCAGTTCTTC. This codes for CASSLTPSGRVHDEQFF. Based on the CDR3 plus reference TRBV7-3 and TRBJ2-1, the full variable domain is GAGVSQTPSNKVTEKGKYVELRCDPISGHTALYWYRQSLGQGPEFLIYFQGTGAADDSGLPNDRFFAVRPEGSVSTLKIQRTERGDSAVYLCASSLTPSGRVHDEQFFGPGTRLTVL.

The chain recombines TRBV7-2 with TRBJ2-7, with TRBD1 identical over 7 bases. J was trimmed by 7 bases and V by 2 bases; bases with no gene match: 8. CDR3 length: 14 amino acids. Germline loops: CDR1 SGHTA, CDR2 FQGNSA. This chain's CDR3 is CASSLQQGRGEQYF. In nucleotides, the CDR3 is TGTGCCAGCAGCTTACAGCAGGGCAGGGGGGAGCAGTACTTC. Complete variable domain (other parts from reference TRBV7-2 and TRBJ2-7): GAGVSQSPSNKVTEKGKDVELRCDPISGHTALYWYRQSLGQGLEFLIYFQGNSAPDKSGLPSDRFSAERTGGSVSTLTIQRTQQEDSAVYLCASSLQQGRGEQYFGPGTRLTVT.

The CDR3 is CASSQGTGGSDEAFF. Written as DNA, the CDR3 is TGCGCCAGCAGCCAAGGCACAGGGGGCTCAGATGAAGCTTTCTTT. This rearrangement joins TRBV4-1 to TRBJ1-1; 9 positions match TRBD1. Trimming at V came to 1 base and at J to 7 bases, leaving 7 bases not matched to a gene. The CDR3 length is 15 residues. The germline V gene encodes CDR1 MGHRA and CDR2 YSYEKL.

The chain couples TRBV19 to TRBJ1-5; 8 bases are a match to TRBD1. CDR1 is LNHDA and CDR2 is SQIVND in the germline V gene (reference sequence). The CDR3 totals 13 residues. V was clipped by 4 bases and J by 7 bases; unmatched bases: 3. Here the CDR3 DNA reads TGTGCCAGTAGTACGGACAGGGACCAGCCCCAGCATTTT. This encodes CASSTDRDQPQHF. Full variable domain (remainder filled in from reference TRBV19 and TRBJ1-5): DGGITQSPKYLFRKEGQNVTLSCEQNLNHDAMYWYRQDPGQGLRLIYYSQIVNDFQKGDIAEGYSVSREKKESFPLTVTSAQKNPTAFYLCASSTDRDQPQHFGDGTRLSIL.